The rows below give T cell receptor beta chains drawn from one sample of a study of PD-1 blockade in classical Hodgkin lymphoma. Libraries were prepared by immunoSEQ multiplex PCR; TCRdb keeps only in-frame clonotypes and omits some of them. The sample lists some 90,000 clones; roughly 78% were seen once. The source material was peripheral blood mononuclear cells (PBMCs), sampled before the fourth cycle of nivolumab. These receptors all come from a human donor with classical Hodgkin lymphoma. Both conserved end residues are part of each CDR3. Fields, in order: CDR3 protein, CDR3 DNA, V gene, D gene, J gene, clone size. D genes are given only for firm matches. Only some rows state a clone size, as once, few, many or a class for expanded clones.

cdr3_aa: CASSTLETQYF
cdr3_nt: TGTGCCAGTAGTACTTTGGAGACCCAGTACTTC
v_call: TRBV19
d_call: .
j_call: TRBJ2-5
clone_size: .

cdr3_aa: CSAPRQGRAFF
cdr3_nt: TGCAGTGCACCCCGACAGGGCAGAGCTTTCTTT
v_call: TRBV20-1
d_call: TRBD1
j_call: TRBJ1-1
clone_size: few

cdr3_aa: CASSRWTANSGNTIYF
cdr3_nt: TGTGCCAGCTCACGATGGACAGCGAACTCTGGAAACACCATATATTTT
v_call: TRBV18
d_call: .
j_call: TRBJ1-3
clone_size: .

cdr3_aa: CASTKGQPNEKLFF
cdr3_nt: TGTGCCAGCACTAAGGGACAGCCGAATGAAAAACTGTTTTTT
v_call: TRBV6-6
d_call: TRBD1
j_call: TRBJ1-4
clone_size: .

cdr3_aa: CASLAEGTDTQYF
cdr3_nt: TGTGCCAGTCTAGCGGAAGGCACAGATACGCAGTATTTT
v_call: TRBV19
d_call: TRBD2
j_call: TRBJ2-3
clone_size: .

cdr3_aa: CASSFNSYGYTF
cdr3_nt: TGTGCCAGCAGTTTCAACAGCTATGGCTACACCTTC
v_call: TRBV28
d_call: .
j_call: TRBJ1-2
clone_size: .

cdr3_aa: CASSFPGYEQYF
cdr3_nt: TGTGCCAGCAGCTTTCCGGGCTACGAGCAGTACTTC
v_call: TRBV7-2
d_call: .
j_call: TRBJ2-7
clone_size: few

cdr3_aa: CASSPDPSVYEQYF
cdr3_nt: TGTGCCAGCAGCCCAGATCCGAGTGTCTACGAGCAGTACTTC
v_call: TRBV7-2
d_call: .
j_call: TRBJ2-7
clone_size: .

cdr3_aa: CASSPGLAGGTMTSYEQYF
cdr3_nt: TGCGCCAGCAGCCCGGGACTAGCGGGGGGAACTATGACCTCCTACGAGCAGTACTTC
v_call: TRBV4-1
d_call: TRBD2
j_call: TRBJ2-7
clone_size: .

cdr3_aa: CASSGSPNTEAFF
cdr3_nt: TGTGCCAGCAGCGGATCACCGAACACTGAAGCTTTCTTT
v_call: TRBV9
d_call: .
j_call: TRBJ1-1
clone_size: .

cdr3_aa: CASTTLRDTQYF
cdr3_nt: TGTGCCAGCACTACATTGCGAGATACGCAGTATTTT
v_call: TRBV7-9
d_call: .
j_call: TRBJ2-3
clone_size: .

cdr3_aa: CASSYSGTGSYEQYF
cdr3_nt: TGTGCCAGCAGTTACTCGGGGACGGGGAGCTACGAGCAGTACTTC
v_call: TRBV6-5
d_call: .
j_call: TRBJ2-7
clone_size: .

cdr3_aa: CAISEWQGSYEQYF
cdr3_nt: TGTGCCATCAGTGAGTGGCAGGGTTCCTACGAGCAGTACTTC
v_call: TRBV10-3
d_call: .
j_call: TRBJ2-7
clone_size: .

cdr3_aa: CASSVGTGFPYEQYF
cdr3_nt: TGTGCCAGCAGCGTCGGGACAGGGTTTCCCTACGAGCAGTACTTC
v_call: TRBV9
d_call: TRBD1
j_call: TRBJ2-7
clone_size: .

cdr3_aa: CASEPSTGHNQPQHF
cdr3_nt: TGTGCCAGCGAGCCGTCGACCGGGCACAATCAGCCCCAGCATTTT
v_call: TRBV25-1
d_call: .
j_call: TRBJ1-5
clone_size: .

cdr3_aa: CASSPLGSSDEQFF
cdr3_nt: TGTGCCAGCTCACCGCTCGGGAGTTCGGATGAGCAGTTCTTC
v_call: TRBV18
d_call: .
j_call: TRBJ2-1
clone_size: .